This TCR beta chain is drawn from a study of blood T cell repertoires in COVID-19 (dated by TCRdb to the early 2020s). At the level of the whole study: Samples covering the acute and convalescent phases of COVID-19 were provided by collaborators in the United States, Italy and Spain. The prospective study material was composed of cDNA or gDNA derived from T cells, B-cell-depleted T cells, or PBMCs. The dataset comprised deeply sampled blood TCRbeta repertoires from subjects exposed to, actively infected with, or recovered from COVID-19. A freely available public database, intended as a resource for researchers studying the immune response to SARS-CoV-2, is where the repertoires were released. Samples were obtained from the ongoing ImmuneRACE study (first 160 participants) and from over 1,000 subjects provided by 6 global collaborators. Sample metadata almost always included a de-identified subject ID, COVID-19 status, age in years and sex. HLA class I and class II types, where available, came from metadata supplied by the sample provider rather than from assay-based typing.

Enrolling through a virtual design, the prospective study's participants ranged in age from roughly 18 to 90 years and lived across about two dozen United States geographic areas. Cohort assignment in the prospective study relied on participant-reported clinical history from a screening survey and a study questionnaire. ImmuneRACE Cohort 3 recovered participants were defined by two consecutive negative NP/OP PCR tests, healthcare professional clearance, or symptom resolution. Mobile phlebotomists in the prospective study collected whole blood, serum and a nasopharyngeal or oropharyngeal swab from every participant. Over a roughly two-month period, participants in the prospective study had the option of providing additional blood draws and questionnaires. Prospective study blood samples were shipped either frozen or at room temperature before DNA extraction. The germline ends are 7 bases apart after V is trimmed by 7 bases and J by 0 bases. From the cysteine through the phenylalanine, the CDR3 covers 13 amino acids. The sequence is cut down to CDR3 DNA, 39 bases in frame from base 1.

A note on this clone: It has no known antigen specificity. No quality values exist for individual bases; no much larger clone is one base distant.

TCRbeta CDR3 regions were amplified from genomic DNA using the immunoSEQ Assay, a bias-controlled multiplex PCR. Processing in the source paper ran as follows. The number of nucleated cells in each sample was estimated by amplification of reference gene primers within the assay. To quantify the absolute abundance of each unique TCRbeta CDR3 rearrangement, sequence reads were collapsed and filtered. For each sample, productive Simpson clonality was calculated as the square root of Simpson's diversity index over productive rearrangements. The immuneACCESS repertoire file appears here via TCRdb, limited to in-frame rearrangements. These files lack a portion of the clones; in checked studies, under half of the deficit traces to unresolved V genes, and the cause of the others is not known. V and J calls and clone size are copied from that table; D and trimming were computed from the DNA. The sample includes around 330,000 clones, with roughly 86% observed a single time. The ten largest make up 8% to 9.5% of the sample.

What the study reported, not specific to this receptor: The quantity of clinical and demographic metadata differed by source and by participant and was supplied without curation.

Sequenced sample: PBMCs or T cells enriched from blood (not recorded which). The chain uses TRBV12-3 or TRBV12-4 and TRBJ1-3; the D segment cannot be called with confidence. The receptor was derived from a woman between 18 and 30 years old who had recovered from COVID-19. The CDR3 region has the sequence CASNHISGNTIYF. The DNA sequence reads TGTGCCAGCAATCACATCTCTGGAAACACCATATATTTT.